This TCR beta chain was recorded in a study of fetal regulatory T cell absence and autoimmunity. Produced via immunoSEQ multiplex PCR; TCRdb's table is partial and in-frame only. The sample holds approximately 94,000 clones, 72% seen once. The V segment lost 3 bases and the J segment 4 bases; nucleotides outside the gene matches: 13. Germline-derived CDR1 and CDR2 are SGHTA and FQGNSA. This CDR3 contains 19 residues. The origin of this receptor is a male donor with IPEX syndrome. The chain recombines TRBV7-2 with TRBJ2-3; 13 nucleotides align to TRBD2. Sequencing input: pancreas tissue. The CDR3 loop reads CASSFSLYGTSGNPDTQYF. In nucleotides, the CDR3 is TGTGCCAGCAGCTTCAGTTTATATGGGACTAGCGGGAACCCAGATACGCAGTATTTT.